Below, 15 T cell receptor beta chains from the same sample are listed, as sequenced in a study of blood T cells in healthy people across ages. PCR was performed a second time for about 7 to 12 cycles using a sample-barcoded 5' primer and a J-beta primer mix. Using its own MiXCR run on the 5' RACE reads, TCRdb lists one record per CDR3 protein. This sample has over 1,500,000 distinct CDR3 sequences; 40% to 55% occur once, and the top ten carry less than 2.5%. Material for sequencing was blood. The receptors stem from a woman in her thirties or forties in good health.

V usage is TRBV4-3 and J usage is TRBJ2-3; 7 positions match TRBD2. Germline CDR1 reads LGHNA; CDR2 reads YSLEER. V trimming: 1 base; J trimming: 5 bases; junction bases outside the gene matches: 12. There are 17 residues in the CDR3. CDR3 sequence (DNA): TGCGCCAGCAGCCAAGCGAGGCTGGCAGCGGGGTTAGATACGCAGTATTTT. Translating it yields CASSQARLAAGLDTQYF.

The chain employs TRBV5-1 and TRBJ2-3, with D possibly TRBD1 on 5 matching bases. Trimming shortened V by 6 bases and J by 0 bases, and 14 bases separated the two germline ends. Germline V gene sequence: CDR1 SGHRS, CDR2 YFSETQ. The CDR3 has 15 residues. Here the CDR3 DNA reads TGCGCCAGCATGACAGAACTGACTAGCACAGATACGCAGTATTTT. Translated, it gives CASMTELTSTDTQYF.

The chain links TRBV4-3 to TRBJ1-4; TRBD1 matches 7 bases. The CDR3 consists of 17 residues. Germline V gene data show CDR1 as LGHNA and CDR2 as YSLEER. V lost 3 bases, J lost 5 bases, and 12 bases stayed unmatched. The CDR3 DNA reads TGCGCCAGCAGCCAGGGGGACAGTAGAGGGATCAATGAAAAACTGTTTTTT. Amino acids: CASSQGDSRGINEKLFF.

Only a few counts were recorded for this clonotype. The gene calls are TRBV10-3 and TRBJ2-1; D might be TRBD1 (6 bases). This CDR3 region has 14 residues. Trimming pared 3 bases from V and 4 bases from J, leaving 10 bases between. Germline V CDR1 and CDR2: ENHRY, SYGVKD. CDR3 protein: CAISEQGPYNEQFF. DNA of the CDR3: TGTGCCATCAGTGAACAGGGACCTTACAATGAGCAGTTCTTC.

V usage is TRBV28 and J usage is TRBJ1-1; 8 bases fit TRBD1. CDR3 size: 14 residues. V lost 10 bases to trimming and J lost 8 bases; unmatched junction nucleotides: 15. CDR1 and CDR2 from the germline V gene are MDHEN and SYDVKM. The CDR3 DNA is TGTGCCAACACGACTCAGGGGGCTGATGCCGAAGCTTTCTTT. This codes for CANTTQGADAEAFF. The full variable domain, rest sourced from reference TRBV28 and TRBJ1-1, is DVKVTQSSRYLVKRTGEKVFLECVQDMDHENMFWYRQDPGLGLRLIYFSYDVKMKEKGDIPEGYSVSREKKERFSLILESASTNQTSMYLCANTTQGADAEAFFGQGTRLTVV.

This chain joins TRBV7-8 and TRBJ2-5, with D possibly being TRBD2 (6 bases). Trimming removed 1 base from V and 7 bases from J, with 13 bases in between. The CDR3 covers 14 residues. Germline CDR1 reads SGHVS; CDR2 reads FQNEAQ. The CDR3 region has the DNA TGTGCCAGCAGCTTAGATAGACTCGGGGGGACCCAGTACTTC. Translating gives CASSLDRLGGTQYF.

The DNA of the CDR3 is TGTGCCAGCGCTCGGGGGGTCTCGAGCACAGATACGCAGTATTTT. Protein sequence: CASARGVSSTDTQYF. The V gene is TRBV2, the J gene TRBJ2-3; TRBD2 matches at 7 bases. This CDR3 comprises 15 residues. The germline V gene has CDR1 SNHLY and CDR2 FYNNEI. The V segment lost 8 bases and the J segment 0 bases; nucleotides outside the gene matches: 8.

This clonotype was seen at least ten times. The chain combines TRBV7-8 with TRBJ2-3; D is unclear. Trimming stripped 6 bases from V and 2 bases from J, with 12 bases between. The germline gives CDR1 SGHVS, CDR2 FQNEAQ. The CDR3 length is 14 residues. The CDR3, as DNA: TGTGCCAGCAGTCCCCCTATTTCCACAGATACGCAGTATTTT. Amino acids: CASSPPISTDTQYF.

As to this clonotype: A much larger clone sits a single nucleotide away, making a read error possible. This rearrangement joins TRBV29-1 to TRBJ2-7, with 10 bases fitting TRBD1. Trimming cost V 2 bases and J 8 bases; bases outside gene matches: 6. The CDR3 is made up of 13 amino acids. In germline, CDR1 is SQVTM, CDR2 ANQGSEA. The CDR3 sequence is CSVERDRGPKQYF. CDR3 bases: TGCAGCGTTGAACGCGACAGGGGGCCCAAGCAGTACTTC.

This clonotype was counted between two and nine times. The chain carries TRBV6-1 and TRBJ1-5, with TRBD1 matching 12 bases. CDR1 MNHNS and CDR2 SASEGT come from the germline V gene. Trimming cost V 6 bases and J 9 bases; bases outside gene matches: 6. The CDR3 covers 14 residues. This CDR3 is CASSSGTGGPPQHF. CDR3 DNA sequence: TGTGCCAGCAGCTCCGGGACAGGGGGCCCGCCCCAGCATTTT.

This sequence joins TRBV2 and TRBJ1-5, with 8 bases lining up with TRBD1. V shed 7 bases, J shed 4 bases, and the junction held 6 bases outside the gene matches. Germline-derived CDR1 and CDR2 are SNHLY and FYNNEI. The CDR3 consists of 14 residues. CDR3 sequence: CASNQGAPNQPQHF. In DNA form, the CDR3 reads TGTGCCAGCAATCAGGGGGCTCCGAATCAGCCCCAGCATTTT.

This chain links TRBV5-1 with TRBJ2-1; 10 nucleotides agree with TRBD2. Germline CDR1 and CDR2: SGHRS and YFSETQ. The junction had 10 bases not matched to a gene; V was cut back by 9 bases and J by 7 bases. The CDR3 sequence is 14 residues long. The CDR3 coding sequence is TGCGCCACCAAAGCGGGGGGGCCGGTGAATGAGCAGTTCTTC. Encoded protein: CATKAGGPVNEQFF.

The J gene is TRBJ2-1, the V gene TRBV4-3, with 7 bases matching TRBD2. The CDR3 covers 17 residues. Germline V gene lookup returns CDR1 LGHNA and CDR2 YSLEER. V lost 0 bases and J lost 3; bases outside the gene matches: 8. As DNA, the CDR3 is TGCGCCAGCAGCCAAGAAGCACGGCCTAGCGGCTACAATGAGCAGTTCTTC. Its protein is CASSQEARPSGYNEQFF.

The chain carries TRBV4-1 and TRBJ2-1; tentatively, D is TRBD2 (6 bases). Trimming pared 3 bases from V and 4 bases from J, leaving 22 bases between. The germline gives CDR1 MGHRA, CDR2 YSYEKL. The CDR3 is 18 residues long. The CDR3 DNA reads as TGCGCCAGCAGCCAGTATCCCTCCGAGACTAGAACTTACAATGAGCAGTTCTTC. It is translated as CASSQYPSETRTYNEQFF.

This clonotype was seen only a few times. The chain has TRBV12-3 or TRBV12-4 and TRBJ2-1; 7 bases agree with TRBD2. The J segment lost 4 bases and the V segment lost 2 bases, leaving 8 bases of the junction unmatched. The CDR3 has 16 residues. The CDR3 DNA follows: TGTGCCAGCAGTTTACAAGCGTCTAGCGGTTACAATGAGCAGTTCTTC. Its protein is CASSLQASSGYNEQFF.